The 25 T cell receptor beta chains below come from one sample, sequenced in a study of CD8 T cells in ankylosing spondylitis. TCRdb fed the 5' RACE reads into MiXCR, producing one record per CDR3 protein. The sample lists around 250,000 distinct CDR3 sequences, over 30% seen once, with around 4.5% in the top ten. Sequenced input: blood, either unsorted or a sorted T cell fraction (not recorded which). The source is a male donor with ankylosing spondylitis or in good health (not recorded which).

V is TRBV5-6 and J is TRBJ1-2; no clear D. CDR1 and CDR2 from the germline V gene are SGHDT and YYEEEE. The V end was cut by 2 bases, the J end by 1 base, with 12 bases between. The CDR3 totals 15 residues. CDR3 in amino acids: CASSFELRDNYGYTF. CDR3 nucleotides: TGTGCCAGCAGCTTTGAGCTGAGGGATAACTATGGCTACACCTTC.

CDR3 DNA: TGTGCCAGCTCCGGGCTCCCGAAAGAGACCCAGTACTTC. It codes for CASSGLPKETQYF. The chain uses TRBV12-3 or TRBV12-4 and TRBJ2-5, with D unresolved. V was pared by 8 bases and J by 3 bases, with 13 bases between. The CDR3 length is 13 residues.

This clonotype was picked up a small number of times. The V gene is TRBV10-3, the J gene TRBJ2-5, with a weak D call TRBD2 (6 bases). Trimming cost V 4 bases and J 0 bases, with 21 bases left between them. Germline CDR1 ENHRY, CDR2 SYGVKD. This CDR3 has 18 residues. The CDR3 nucleotides read TGTGCCATCAGTGCCTCATTCGCGGGGATCGAGGACCAAGAGACCCAGTACTTC. Amino acids: CAISASFAGIEDQETQYF.

V usage is TRBV3-1 and J usage is TRBJ2-7, with TRBD1 matching over 10 bases. The CDR3 consists of 15 residues. Germline V CDR1 and CDR2: LGHDT, YNNKEL (reference sequence). Germline trimming cut 2 bases from V and 2 bases from J; bases unmatched to any gene: 3. CDR3 in DNA: TGTGCCAGCAGCCAAACGGGACAGGGGACCTACGAGCAGTACTTC. This gives the protein CASSQTGQGTYEQYF.

This clonotype was seen ten or more times. The J gene is TRBJ2-5, the V gene TRBV7-9, with TRBD1 identical over 9 bases. CDR1 is SEHNR and CDR2 is FQNEAQ in the germline V gene (reference sequence). The CDR3 covers 13 residues. The junction had 3 bases not matched to a gene; V was cut back by 6 bases and J by 4 bases. In nucleotides, the CDR3 is TGTGCCAGCAGTCAGGACAGGGGAGAGACCCAGTACTTC. This translates into CASSQDRGETQYF.

The chain employs TRBV12-3 or TRBV12-4 and TRBJ2-7; D is undetermined. Trimming left V 7 bases short and J 6 bases short, with 13 bases between. This CDR3 has 12 amino acids. The CDR3: CASKGNVGEQYF. In nucleotides, the CDR3 is TGTGCCAGCAAGGGAAATGTCGGCGAGCAGTACTTC.

This rearrangement joins TRBV12-5 to TRBJ1-1; no clear D. Germline V gene data show CDR1 as LGHNT and CDR2 as FRNRAP. CDR3 length equals 13 residues. Trimming stripped 0 bases from V and 3 bases from J, with 5 bases between. The CDR3 spells CASGLVGDTEAFF. For the CDR3, the DNA is TGTGCTAGTGGTTTGGTCGGTGACACTGAAGCTTTCTTT.

The chain carries TRBV20-1 and TRBJ1-1; D not certain. The germline V and J ends were trimmed by 6 bases and 4 bases, with 21 bases remaining between them. CDR1 and CDR2 from the germline V gene are DFQATT and SNEGSKA (reference sequence). This CDR3 comprises 15 residues. CDR3 sequence: CSAPEPGGQSTEAFF. The DNA for the CDR3 is TGCAGTGCCCCGGAACCGGGAGGTCAGAGCACTGAAGCTTTCTTT.

This clonotype was seen more than once but under ten times. The chain couples TRBV12-3 or TRBV12-4 to TRBJ2-3; D unclear. Trimming left V 8 bases short and J 2 bases short, with 17 bases between. CDR3 length: 15 residues. DNA of the CDR3: TGTGCCAGCTGCAAAGCAGTTGTGATCACAGATACGCAGTATTTT. This translates into CASCKAVVITDTQYF.

This clonotype was recorded a few times. The rearrangement uses TRBV5-1 and TRBJ1-1; D is possibly TRBD1 (5 bases). V lost 1 base and J lost 5, with 15 bases in between. Germline CDR1 is SGHRS and CDR2 is YFSETQ. The CDR3 is 15 amino acids. The CDR3 reads CASSLLGGAGTEAFF. The CDR3 region has the DNA TGCGCCAGCAGCTTGCTCGGAGGGGCGGGTACTGAAGCTTTCTTT.

The V and J genes are TRBV20-1 and TRBJ2-7; 8 nucleotides align to TRBD2. The V gene's germline CDR1 is DFQATT and CDR2 SNEGSKA (reference sequence). This CDR3 has 15 residues. The V and J ends lost 0 bases and 3 bases, in that order; junction bases with no gene match: 7. CDR3 residues: CSARDQGLVIYEQYF. In DNA form, the CDR3 reads TGCAGTGCTAGAGACCAGGGACTAGTCATCTACGAGCAGTACTTC.

The genes are TRBV20-1 and TRBJ2-1; TRBD1 matches 11 bases. The CDR3 totals 17 residues. The V segment lost 0 bases and the J segment 3 bases; nucleotides outside the gene matches: 7. Germline V CDR1 and CDR2: DFQATT, SNEGSKA (reference sequence). The CDR3 sequence: CSARDLMGTGGYNEQFF. The CDR3, as DNA: TGCAGTGCTAGAGATCTAATGGGGACAGGGGGCTACAATGAGCAGTTCTTC.

The J gene is TRBJ1-6, the V gene TRBV28; D not certain. Germline CDR1 reads MDHEN; CDR2 reads SYDVKM. The CDR3 totals 11 residues. Trimming stripped 6 bases from V and 9 bases from J, with 6 bases between. The DNA for the CDR3 is TGTGCCAGCAGCAAATCTTCACCCCTCCACTTT. Translation: CASSKSSPLHF. The full variable domain, rest sourced from reference TRBV28 and TRBJ1-6, is DVKVTQSSRYLVKRTGEKVFLECVQDMDHENMFWYRQDPGLGLRLIYFSYDVKMKEKGDIPEGYSVSREKKERFSLILESASTNQTSMYLCASSKSSPLHFGNGTRLTVT.

This clonotype came up many times. The chain links TRBV29-1 to TRBJ2-2; tentatively, D is TRBD1 (6 bases). The CDR3 extends over 14 amino acids. CDR1 and CDR2 (germline): SQVTM, ANQGSEA. The V end lost 6 bases, the J end lost 1 base, and 12 bases lay between the germline ends. This CDR3 reads CSVGDIGNTGELFF. Written as DNA, the CDR3 is TGCAGCGTCGGGGACATAGGGAACACCGGGGAGCTGTTTTTT.

This sequence joins TRBV10-3 and TRBJ2-5; a possible D gene is TRBD2 (7 bases). Trimming stripped 3 bases from V and 5 bases from J, with 16 bases between. Germline loops: CDR1 ENHRY, CDR2 SYGVKD. The CDR3 runs to 15 residues. The CDR3 DNA is TGTGCCATCAGTGACCCTCGGGGGGCAGGGGAGACCCAGTACTTC. Translation gives CAISDPRGAGETQYF.

The rearrangement links TRBV11-2 to TRBJ2-3; TRBD1 or TRBD2 may be the D gene (5 bases each). The V gene's germline CDR1 is SGHAT and CDR2 FQNNGV. The CDR3 contains 18 residues. V was shortened by 6 bases and J by 5 bases, with 27 bases between the two germline ends. CDR3 sequence (DNA): TGTGCCAGCAGGCCGAGGGGCGCGACGCCTTACCAACGAGATACGCAGTATTTT. Protein product: CASRPRGATPYQRDTQYF.

This clonotype was picked up a small number of times. The V gene is TRBV20-1, the J gene TRBJ2-7, with 10 nucleotides matching TRBD1. The CDR3 is made up of 13 amino acids. Germline-derived CDR1 and CDR2 are DFQATT and SNEGSKA (reference sequence). The trim removed 4 bases at V and 7 bases at J, leaving 7 bases unmatched. CDR3 nucleotides: TGCAGTGCTACCTCCGACAGGGGGCAGGAGCAGTACTTC. Translation: CSATSDRGQEQYF.

Only a few counts were recorded for this clonotype. The chain is built from TRBV6-1 and TRBJ1-2; no firm D call. Germline CDR1 MNHNS, CDR2 SASEGT. CDR3 length equals 14 residues. The V end was cut by 6 bases, the J end by 2 bases, with 13 bases between. CDR3 sequence (DNA): TGTGCCAGCAGCCAATCGGGAGGGAACTATGGCTACACCTTC. Protein sequence: CASSQSGGNYGYTF.

This clonotype was detected only a few times. The V gene is TRBV12-3 or TRBV12-4, the J gene TRBJ2-7, with 11 bases fitting TRBD1. The junction had 6 bases not matched to a gene; V was cut back by 4 bases and J by 4 bases. The length of the CDR3 is 15 residues. CDR3 nucleotides: TGTGCCAGCAGTTCAGGGGGACAGGGGGATTACGAGCAGTACTTC. Its protein product is CASSSGGQGDYEQYF.

The V call is TRBV20-1, the J call TRBJ2-5; 11 positions match TRBD2. V was clipped by 4 bases and J by 5 bases; unmatched bases: 9. There are 15 residues in the CDR3. CDR1 and CDR2 (germline): DFQATT, SNEGSKA (reference sequence). CDR3: CSATSTSGGVETQYF. The CDR3 DNA reads TGCAGTGCTACCTCAACTAGCGGGGGTGTGGAGACCCAGTACTTC.

The chain employs TRBV7-2 and TRBJ2-7; D may correspond to TRBD1 or TRBD2 (5 bases each). Germline V gives CDR1 SGHTA, CDR2 FQGNSA. V lost 2 bases and J 0 bases, leaving 11 bases between the germline ends. CDR3 length equals 15 residues. CDR3 bases: TGTGCCAGCAGCTTACGGGCAGGGAGCTCCTACGAGCAGTACTTC. Translating it yields CASSLRAGSSYEQYF.

The chain joins TRBV10-3 to TRBJ2-3; 7 nucleotides match TRBD2. Unmatched junction bases numbered 13, after V lost 4 bases and J lost 0 bases. The CDR3 runs to 18 residues. CDR1 and CDR2 from the germline V gene are ENHRY and SYGVKD. For the CDR3, the DNA is TGTGCCATCAGTGCCCCTGGGGCTAGCGGTTCTAGCACAGATACGCAGTATTTT. Its protein product is CAISAPGASGSSTDTQYF.

The gene calls are TRBV20-1 and TRBJ1-1; D not certain. The ends were cut back, 0 bases at V and 4 bases at J, with 15 bases in the middle. CDR3 length equals 15 residues. Looked up from germline, CDR1 is DFQATT and CDR2 is SNEGSKA (reference sequence). The CDR3 DNA reads TGCAGTGCTAGAGATAGGGAGGGTGTGGGCACTGAAGCTTTCTTT. It is translated as CSARDREGVGTEAFF.

This rearrangement joins TRBV7-2 to TRBJ2-3; TRBD2 matches at 11 bases. The CDR3 length is 17 residues. The trim removed 3 bases at V and 0 bases at J, leaving 5 bases unmatched. Germline CDR1 reads SGHTA; CDR2 reads FQGNSA. This CDR3 is CASSFPSSGGSTDTQYF. As DNA, the CDR3 is TGTGCCAGCAGCTTCCCCTCTAGCGGGGGGAGCACAGATACGCAGTATTTT.

This clonotype occurred a few times. CDR3 sequence: CASSSTGVYGYTF. The CDR3 coding sequence is TGCGCCAGCAGCTCGACAGGGGTCTATGGCTACACCTTC. The J gene is TRBJ1-2, the V gene TRBV5-1; 8 bases line up with TRBD1. V dropped 3 bases and J dropped 4; count of bases not matched to a gene: 2. This CDR3 is built from 13 residues. Germline CDR1 reads SGHRS; CDR2 reads YFSETQ. Supplemented by reference TRBV5-1 and TRBJ1-2, the full variable domain reads KAGVTQTPRYLIKTRGQQVTLSCSPISGHRSVSWYQQTPGQGLQFLFEYFSETQRNKGNFPGRFSGRQFSNSRSEMNVSTLELGDSALYLCASSSTGVYGYTFGSGTRLTVV.